The source of this T cell receptor beta chain is a study of control samples from healthy donors and cancer patients. The CDR3 is made up of 19 amino acids. Germline V gene lookup returns CDR1 KGHSH and CDR2 LQKENI. V was pared by 1 base and J by 3 bases, with 14 bases of the junction left unmatched. This table comes from immunoSEQ multiplex PCR, and its TCRdb copy is limited to in-frame clones, with some not included. Of under 300,000 clones in the sample, roughly 80% were seen once. This chain uses TRBV18 with TRBJ2-2; 7 nucleotides match TRBD1. The origin of this receptor is an older woman with lung cancer. Specimen: PBMCs. CDR3 bases: TGTGCCAGCTCACCACACCGGATCGTTGACAGGGCGTACACCGGGGAGCTGTTTTTT. Amino acids: CASSPHRIVDRAYTGELFF.